This T cell receptor (beta chain) was identified during a study of response to subunit inactivated influenza vaccine. The CDR3 is 15 residues long. CDR1 is KGHSH, CDR2 LQKENI, per germline. Trimming removed 4 bases from V and 1 base from J, with 11 bases in between. One entry per CDR3 protein, called by TCRdb with MiXCR from the RT-PCR reads. There are some 200,000 distinct CDR3 sequences in the sample; about 12% occur only once, and about 29% lies in the top ten. Separately, the same data were catalogued under a study of T cells expressing NK-cell markers. As reported in that work: Making the TCR beta cDNA relied on 5'RACE template switching with UMIs.

The genes are TRBV18 and TRBJ2-1; TRBD1 might be the D (5 bases). The material was CD8+ T cells sorted from PBMCs, obtained 11 to 12 days after vaccination. The sequence came from a man aged 50-59 years who received an inactivated influenza vaccine. The CDR3 nucleotides read TGTGCCAGCTCACTCAGGGATGTGTCCTACAATGAGCAGTTCTTC. Translation: CASSLRDVSYNEQFF.